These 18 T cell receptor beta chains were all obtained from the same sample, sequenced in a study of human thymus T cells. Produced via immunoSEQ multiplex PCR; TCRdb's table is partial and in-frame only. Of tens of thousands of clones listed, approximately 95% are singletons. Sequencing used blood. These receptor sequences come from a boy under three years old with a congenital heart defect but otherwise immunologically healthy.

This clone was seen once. CDR3 DNA: TGCGCCAGCAGCTTGGACACTGAAGCTTTCTTT. This translates into CASSLDTEAFF. J is TRBJ1-1 and V is TRBV5-1; D unclear. In germline, CDR1 is SGHRS, CDR2 YFSETQ. The CDR3 has 11 residues. Deletions cut 0 bases from V and 3 bases from J, with 0 bases between. The whole variable domain, filled in from reference TRBV5-1 and TRBJ1-1, reads KAGVTQTPRYLIKTRGQQVTLSCSPISGHRSVSWYQQTPGQGLQFLFEYFSETQRNKGNFPGRFSGRQFSNSRSEMNVSTLELGDSALYLCASSLDTEAFFGQGTRLTVV.

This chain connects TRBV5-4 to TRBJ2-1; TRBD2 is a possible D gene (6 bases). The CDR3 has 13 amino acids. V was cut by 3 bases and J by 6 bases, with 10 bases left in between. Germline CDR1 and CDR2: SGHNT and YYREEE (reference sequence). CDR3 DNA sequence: TGTGCCAGCAGCTCCCGGGACTCCAATGAGCAGTTCTTC. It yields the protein CASSSRDSNEQFF.

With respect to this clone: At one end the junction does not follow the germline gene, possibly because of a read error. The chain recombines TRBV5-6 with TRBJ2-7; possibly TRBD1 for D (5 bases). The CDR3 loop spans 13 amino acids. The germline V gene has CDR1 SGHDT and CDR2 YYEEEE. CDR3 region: CASSLDTTYEQYF. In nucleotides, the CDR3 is TGTGCCAGCAGTTTGGACACGACCTACGAGCAGTACTTC.

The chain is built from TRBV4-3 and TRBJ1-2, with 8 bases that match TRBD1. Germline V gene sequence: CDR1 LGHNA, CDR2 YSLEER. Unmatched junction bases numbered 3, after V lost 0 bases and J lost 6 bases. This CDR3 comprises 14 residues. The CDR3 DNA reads TGCGCCAGCAGCCAAGAGTCAGGGGGCCATGGCTACACCTTC. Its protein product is CASSQESGGHGYTF.

The CDR3 DNA follows: TGTGCCAGCAGTACCAACAGGCGCTACTATGGCTACACCTTC. Protein: CASSTNRRYYGYTF. The rearrangement joins TRBV6-5 to TRBJ1-2, with a tentative D call TRBD1 (5 bases). From germline, CDR1 is MNHEY and CDR2 SVGAGI. CDR3 length: 14 residues. V lost 5 bases, J lost 3 bases, and 13 bases lay in between.

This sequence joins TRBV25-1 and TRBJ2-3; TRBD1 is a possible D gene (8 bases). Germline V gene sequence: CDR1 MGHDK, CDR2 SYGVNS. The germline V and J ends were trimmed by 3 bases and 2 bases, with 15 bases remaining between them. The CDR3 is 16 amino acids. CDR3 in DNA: TGTGCCAGCAGTGATGGACAGGGAGGGATCACAGATACGCAGTATTTT. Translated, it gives CASSDGQGGITDTQYF.

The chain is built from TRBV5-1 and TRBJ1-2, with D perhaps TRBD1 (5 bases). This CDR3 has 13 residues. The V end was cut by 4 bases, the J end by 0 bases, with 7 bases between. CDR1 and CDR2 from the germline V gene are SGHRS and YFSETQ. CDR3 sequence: CASSRTTNYGYTF. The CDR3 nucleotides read TGCGCCAGCAGCCGGACAACTAACTATGGCTACACCTTC.

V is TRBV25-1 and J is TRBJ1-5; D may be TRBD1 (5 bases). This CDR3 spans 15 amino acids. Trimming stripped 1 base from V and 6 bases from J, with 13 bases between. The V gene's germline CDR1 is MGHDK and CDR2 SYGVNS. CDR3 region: CASSEFVRAFQPQHF. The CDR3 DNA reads TGTGCCAGCAGTGAATTCGTCAGGGCCTTTCAGCCCCAGCATTTT.

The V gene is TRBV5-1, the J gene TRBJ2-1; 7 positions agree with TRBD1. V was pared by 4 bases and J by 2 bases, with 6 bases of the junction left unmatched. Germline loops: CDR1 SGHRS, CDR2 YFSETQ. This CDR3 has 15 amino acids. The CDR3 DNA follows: TGCGCCAGCAGCACCACAGGGGTAACCTACAATGAGCAGTTCTTC. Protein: CASSTTGVTYNEQFF.

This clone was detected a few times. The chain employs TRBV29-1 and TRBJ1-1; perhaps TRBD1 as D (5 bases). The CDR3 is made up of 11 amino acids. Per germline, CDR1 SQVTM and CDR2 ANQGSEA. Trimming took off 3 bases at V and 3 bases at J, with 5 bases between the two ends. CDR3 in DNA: TGCAGCGTTGACAGGGACACTGAAGCTTTCTTT. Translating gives CSVDRDTEAFF. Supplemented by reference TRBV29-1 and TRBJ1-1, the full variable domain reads SAVISQKPSRDICQRGTSLTIQCQVDSQVTMMFWYRQQPGQSLTLIATANQGSEATYESGFVIDKFPISRPNLTFSTLTVSNMSPEDSSIYLCSVDRDTEAFFGQGTRLTVV.

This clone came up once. The CDR3 coding sequence is TGTGCCAGCAGCTTACCCGGGACAGGGAGGAGTCAGCCCCAGCATTTT. Translation: CASSLPGTGRSQPQHF. The chain links TRBV5-8 to TRBJ1-5, with 9 bases identical to TRBD1. CDR1 and CDR2 from the germline V gene are SGHTS and YDEGEE. The CDR3 extends over 16 amino acids. After removal of 2 bases from V and 6 bases from J, the junction contained 9 bases not matched to a gene. The full variable domain, completed using reference TRBV5-8 and TRBJ1-5, is EAGVTQSPTHLIKTRGQQATLRCSPISGHTSVYWYQQALGLGLQFLLWYDEGEERNRGNFPPRFSGRQFPNYSSELNVNALELEDSALYLCASSLPGTGRSQPQHFGDGTRLSIL.

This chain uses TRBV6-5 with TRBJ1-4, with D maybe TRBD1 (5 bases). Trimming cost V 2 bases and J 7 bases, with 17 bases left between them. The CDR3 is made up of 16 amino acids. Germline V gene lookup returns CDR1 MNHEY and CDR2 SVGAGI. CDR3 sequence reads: CASSYLSIRESEKLFF. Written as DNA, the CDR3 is TGTGCCAGCAGTTACCTATCCATCAGGGAAAGTGAAAAACTGTTTTTT.

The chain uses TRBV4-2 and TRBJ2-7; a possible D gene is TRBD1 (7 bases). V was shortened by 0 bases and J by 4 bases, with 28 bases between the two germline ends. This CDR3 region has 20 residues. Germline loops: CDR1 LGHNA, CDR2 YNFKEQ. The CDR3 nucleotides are TGTGCCAGCAGCCAAGATATCACGCCGTTAACTGACAGGGAGGTTTACGAGCAGTACTTC. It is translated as CASSQDITPLTDREVYEQYF.

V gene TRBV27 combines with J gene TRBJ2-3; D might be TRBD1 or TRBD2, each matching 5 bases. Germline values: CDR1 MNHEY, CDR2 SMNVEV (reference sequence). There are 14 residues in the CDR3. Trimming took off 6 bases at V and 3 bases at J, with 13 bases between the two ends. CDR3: CASRSGAGTDTQYF. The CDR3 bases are TGTGCCAGCAGGTCCGGGGCTGGGACAGATACGCAGTATTTT.

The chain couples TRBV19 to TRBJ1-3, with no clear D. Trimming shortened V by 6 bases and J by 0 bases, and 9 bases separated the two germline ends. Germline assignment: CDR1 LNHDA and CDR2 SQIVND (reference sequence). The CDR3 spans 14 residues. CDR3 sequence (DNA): TGTGCCAGTAGCACGCAGGACTCTGGAAACACCATATATTTT. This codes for CASSTQDSGNTIYF.

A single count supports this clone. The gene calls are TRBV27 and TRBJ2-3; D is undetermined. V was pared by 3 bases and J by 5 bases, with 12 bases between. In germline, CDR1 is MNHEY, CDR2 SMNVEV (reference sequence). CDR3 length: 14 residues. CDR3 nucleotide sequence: TGTGCCAGCAGTTTTGGTGACAAGGGAGATACGCAGTATTTT. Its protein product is CASSFGDKGDTQYF.

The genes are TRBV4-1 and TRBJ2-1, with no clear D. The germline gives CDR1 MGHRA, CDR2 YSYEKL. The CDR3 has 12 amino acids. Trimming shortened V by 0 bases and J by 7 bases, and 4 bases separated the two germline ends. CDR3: CASSQEGNEQFF. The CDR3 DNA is TGCGCCAGCAGCCAAGAGGGGAATGAGCAGTTCTTC.

The CDR3 reads CASSGFQTIEQFF. CDR3 sequence (DNA): TGTGCCAGCAGTGGATTCCAGACTATCGAGCAGTTCTTC. The V and J genes are TRBV28 and TRBJ2-1; TRBD2 is a possible D gene (5 bases). The CDR3 has 13 amino acids. Germline loops: CDR1 MDHEN, CDR2 SYDVKM. The ends were cut back, 5 bases at V and 10 bases at J, with 15 bases in the middle.